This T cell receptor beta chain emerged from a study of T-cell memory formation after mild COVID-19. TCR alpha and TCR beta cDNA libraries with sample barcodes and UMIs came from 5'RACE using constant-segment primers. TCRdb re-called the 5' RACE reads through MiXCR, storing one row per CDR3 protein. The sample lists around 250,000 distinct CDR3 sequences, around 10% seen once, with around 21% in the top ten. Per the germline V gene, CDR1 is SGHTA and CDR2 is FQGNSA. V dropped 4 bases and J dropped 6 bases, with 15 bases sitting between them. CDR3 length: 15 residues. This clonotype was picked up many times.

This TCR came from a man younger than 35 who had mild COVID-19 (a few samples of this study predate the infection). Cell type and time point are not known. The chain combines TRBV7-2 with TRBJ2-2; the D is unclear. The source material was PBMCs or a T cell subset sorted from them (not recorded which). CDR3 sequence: CASSSLGIGAGELFF. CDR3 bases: TGTGCCAGCAGCTCCCTAGGCATCGGTGCCGGGGAGCTGTTTTTT. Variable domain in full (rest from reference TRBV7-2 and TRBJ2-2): GAGVSQSPSNKVTEKGKDVELRCDPISGHTALYWYRQSLGQGLEFLIYFQGNSAPDKSGLPSDRFSAERTGGSVSTLTIQRTQQEDSAVYLCASSSLGIGAGELFFGEGSRLTVL.